This TCR beta chain was sequenced in a study of vaccination effects on CD4 cells after COVID-19. Sequenced by immunoSEQ multiplex PCR; TCRdb stores in-frame clones only, minus some. The sample contains 65,000 to 95,000 clones, under 80% of which appear only once. This clone has a handful of counts. Its antigen is not known. Trimming took off 7 bases at V and 4 bases at J, with 8 bases between the two ends. Germline CDR1 and CDR2: SNHLY and FYNNEI. The CDR3 sequence is 12 residues long. Sequencing in the ViraFEST assay came after antigen-specific CD4+ T cells had been expanded with viral peptide pools, which were used to stimulate PBMC. CD4+ T cell isolation took place after about 11 days of culture. Participants got two doses of BNT162b2 or mRNA-1273 vaccine. The study found no prior SARS-CoV-2 infection in the vaccine recipients, who tested negative for nucleocapsid antibodies. The authors replaced half the medium with IL-2 medium on days 3 and 7.

This TCR derives from a human donor who received a COVID-19 vaccine. The chain couples TRBV2 to TRBJ2-1; a possible D gene is TRBD1 (6 bases). Specimen: CD4+ T cells from PBMCs cultured with HCoV-OC43 spike peptides, collected after COVID-19 vaccination. The sample's subset: HCoV-OC43 spike overlapping peptide pool stimulation. The chain's CDR3 is CASNREYNEQFF. The CDR3 coding sequence is TGTGCCAGCAACAGGGAATACAATGAGCAGTTCTTC.